The 23 T cell receptor beta chains listed next were all sequenced from one sample in a study of cytomegalovirus exposure and HLA in healthy donors. 60 Vbeta and 13 Jbeta primers were used in PCR. Repertoires were generated with immunoSEQ multiplex PCR, while TCRdb's copy carries only in-frame clones and drops some. The sample holds more than 150,000 clones, about four fifths seen once. What was sequenced was PBMCs. All receptors come from a woman between 45 and 65 years old in good health and CMV-seropositive.

This chain uses TRBV4-1 with TRBJ1-3; D is possibly TRBD1 (6 bases). Trimming shortened V by 0 bases and J by 0 bases, and 6 bases separated the two germline ends. Per germline, CDR1 MGHRA and CDR2 YSYEKL. This CDR3 spans 15 amino acids. Here the CDR3 reads CASSQEGASGNTIYF. In DNA form, the CDR3 reads TGCGCCAGCAGCCAAGAGGGGGCCTCTGGAAACACCATATATTTT.

This chain joins TRBV30 and TRBJ1-3; possible D gene TRBD1, 6 bases. The CDR3 is made up of 16 amino acids. Deletions cut 0 bases from V and 0 bases from J, with 12 bases between. Germline assignment: CDR1 GTSNPN and CDR2 SVGIG (reference sequence). For the CDR3, the DNA is TGTGCCTGGAGTGTATCCTGGACAGTCTCTGGAAACACCATATATTTT. Its protein is CAWSVSWTVSGNTIYF.

The chain couples TRBV4-3 to TRBJ2-3; D is undetermined. Germline CDR1 is LGHNA and CDR2 is YSLEER. This CDR3 is built from 13 residues. V lost 1 base to trimming and J lost 6 bases, with 8 bases between them. The CDR3 protein is CASSQAPRDTQYF. The CDR3 DNA reads TGCGCCAGCAGCCAAGCACCCCGGGATACGCAGTATTTT.

The V gene is TRBV15, the J gene TRBJ2-5; perhaps TRBD1 as D (6 bases). Trimming took off 0 bases at V and 9 bases at J, with 11 bases between the two ends. The CDR3 has 13 residues. Germline V gene data show CDR1 as LNHNV and CDR2 as YYDKDF (reference sequence). The CDR3, as DNA: TGTGCCACCAGCAGAGACCAACACAGGGCCCAGTACTTC. Its translation: CATSRDQHRAQYF.

The chain links TRBV25-1 to TRBJ2-1; tentative D call: TRBD1 (6 bases). The CDR3 totals 15 residues. Germline CDR1 MGHDK, CDR2 SYGVNS. V was shortened by 4 bases and J by 8 bases, with 18 bases between the two germline ends. CDR3 DNA: TGTGCCAGCAGTGCAGGACAGCCACCCCGGGATGAGCAGTTCTTC. This encodes CASSAGQPPRDEQFF.

The chain employs TRBV4-2 and TRBJ2-3, with D possibly being TRBD2 (6 bases). Germline values: CDR1 LGHNA, CDR2 YNFKEQ. Trimming cost V 1 base and J 2 bases, with 13 bases left between them. The CDR3 length is 16 residues. The CDR3 coding sequence is TGTGCCAGCAGCCAAGTATGGGACTCCTACACAGATACGCAGTATTTT. Translated: CASSQVWDSYTDTQYF.

This clone was found a few times. The chain carries TRBV6-5 and TRBJ1-3, with 7 bases that match TRBD1. The ends lost 5 bases at V and 5 bases at J; junction bases unmatched: 6. The germline CDR1 and CDR2 sequences are MNHEY and SVGAGI. The length of the CDR3 is 14 residues. DNA for the CDR3: TGTGCCAGCAGTCGCGACAGGGATAGAAACACCATATATTTT. This encodes CASSRDRDRNTIYF.

This clone was recorded only once. V is TRBV18 and J is TRBJ1-1, with D maybe TRBD1 (5 bases). The CDR3 loop spans 13 amino acids. The germline V gene has CDR1 KGHSH and CDR2 LQKENI. With 5 bases removed from V and 1 base from J, the gap between germline ends came to 8 bases. The CDR3 reads CASSEDRNTEAFF. In nucleotides, the CDR3 is TGTGCCAGCTCAGAAGACAGGAACACTGAAGCTTTCTTT.

The V and J genes are TRBV4-2 and TRBJ2-1, with 13 bases matching TRBD2. V shed 3 bases, J shed 4 bases, and the junction held 3 bases outside the gene matches. Germline CDR1 and CDR2: LGHNA and YNFKEQ. The CDR3 loop spans 16 amino acids. The DNA for the CDR3 is TGTGCCAGCAGCCAGAGACTAGCGGGGGGATACAATGAGCAGTTCTTC. Translated, it gives CASSQRLAGGYNEQFF.

V is TRBV7-2 and J is TRBJ2-1; weak D call: TRBD1 (6 bases). Between the trimmed V and J ends, which lost 5 bases and 1 base, there was a span of 15 bases. Germline V gives CDR1 SGHTA, CDR2 FQGNSA. The CDR3 runs to 16 residues. The chain's CDR3 is CASSGNQGMSYNEQFF. CDR3 coding DNA: TGTGCCAGCAGCGGAAACCAGGGGATGTCCTACAATGAGCAGTTCTTC.

The chain combines TRBV7-9 with TRBJ2-5; 8 bases are a match to TRBD1. The CDR3 sequence is 13 residues long. Losses at the gene ends were 5 bases for V and 4 bases for J; bases not matched to a gene: 3. Germline CDR1 is SEHNR and CDR2 is FQNEAQ (reference sequence). The CDR3 DNA sequence: TGTGCCAGCAGCGCCCAGGGGGCAGAGACCCAGTACTTC. Translating it yields CASSAQGAETQYF.

The chain recombines TRBV5-1 with TRBJ2-5, with a possible D match to TRBD1 (6 bases). Trimming shortened V by 0 bases and J by 1 base, and 22 bases separated the two germline ends. CDR3 length: 19 residues. CDR1 is SGHRS, CDR2 YFSETQ, per germline. The CDR3 loop reads CASSLEFLDSGGPQETQYF. DNA for the CDR3: TGCGCCAGCAGCTTGGAGTTCCTCGACAGTGGGGGCCCCCAAGAGACCCAGTACTTC.

The chain links TRBV5-1 to TRBJ2-2, with 8 bases matching TRBD1. Germline V gives CDR1 SGHRS, CDR2 YFSETQ. With V trimmed by 0 bases and J by 3 bases, 1 base remained unmatched. The CDR3 covers 15 residues. CDR3 residues: CASSLGTGYTGELFF. CDR3 DNA sequence: TGCGCCAGCAGCTTGGGGACAGGGTACACCGGGGAGCTGTTTTTT.

The chain joins TRBV19 to TRBJ2-3, with 13 positions matching TRBD2. The ends lost 5 bases at V and 10 bases at J; junction bases unmatched: 15. This CDR3 is built from 17 residues. CDR1 LNHDA and CDR2 SQIVND come from the germline V gene (reference sequence). The CDR3 spells CASSETSGGARSSAQYF. The CDR3 DNA reads as TGTGCCAGTAGTGAAACTAGCGGGGGGGCCAGGAGCTCGGCGCAGTATTTT.

The rearrangement joins TRBV18 to TRBJ2-7; a weak D match, TRBD2 (5 bases). Trimming removed 3 bases from V and 9 bases from J, with 12 bases in between. Germline CDR1 and CDR2: KGHSH and LQKENI. The CDR3 length is 12 residues. For the CDR3, the DNA is TGTGCCAGCTCACCTATGGAGAGCGGGCAGTACTTC. Its protein product is CASSPMESGQYF. The full variable domain, its missing parts supplied by reference TRBV18 and TRBJ2-7, is NAGVMQNPRHLVRRRGQEARLRCSPMKGHSHVYWYRQLPEEGLKFMVYLQKENIIDESGMPKERFSAEFPKEGPSILRIQQVVRGDSAAYFCASSPMESGQYFGPGTRLTVT.

CDR3 nucleotide sequence: TGTGCCAGCAGCTTGAAGACTAGCGGGGACAATGAGCAGTTCTTC. Amino acid sequence: CASSLKTSGDNEQFF. The rearrangement joins TRBV7-9 to TRBJ2-1; 11 nucleotides align to TRBD2. After removal of 3 bases from V and 5 bases from J, the junction contained 3 bases not matched to a gene. CDR1 and CDR2 from the germline V gene are SEHNR and FQNEAQ (reference sequence). There are 15 residues in the CDR3. The full variable domain, rest sourced from reference TRBV7-9 and TRBJ2-1, is DTGVSQNPRHKITKRGQNVTFRCDPISEHNRLYWYRQTLGQGPEFLTYFQNEAQLEKSRLLSDRFSAERPKGSFSTLEIQRTEQGDSAMYLCASSLKTSGDNEQFFGPGTRLTVL.

The J gene is TRBJ1-6, the V gene TRBV6-5; D remains ambiguous. The CDR3 loop spans 14 amino acids. V was trimmed by 0 bases and J by 9 bases, leaving 9 bases between them. CDR1 is MNHEY and CDR2 is SVGAGI in the germline V gene. CDR3 sequence (DNA): TGTGCCAGCAGTTACTCGGGCGGGAGTTCACCCCTCCACTTT. Amino acid sequence: CASSYSGGSSPLHF.

The chain carries TRBV7-9 and TRBJ1-6; 7 nucleotides line up with TRBD1. Trimming at V came to 0 bases and at J to 9 bases, leaving 5 bases not matched to a gene. Per germline, CDR1 SEHNR and CDR2 FQNEAQ (reference sequence). This CDR3 contains 15 residues. CDR3: CASSLAEGAISPLHF. The CDR3 nucleotides read TGTGCCAGCAGCTTAGCGGAGGGGGCTATTTCACCCCTCCACTTT.

This rearrangement joins TRBV7-2 to TRBJ2-2, with TRBD1 matching 7 bases. Germline CDR1 reads SGHTA; CDR2 reads FQGNSA. The CDR3 spans 15 residues. The junction had 9 bases not matched to a gene; V was cut back by 5 bases and J by 6 bases. This CDR3 is CASSLGTVVSGELFF. The CDR3 coding sequence is TGTGCCAGCAGCCTCGGGACAGTGGTGTCCGGGGAGCTGTTTTTT.

The chain joins TRBV19 to TRBJ1-1; 8 bases fit TRBD1. Trimming cost V 5 bases and J 1 base; bases outside gene matches: 3. Germline values: CDR1 LNHDA, CDR2 SQIVND (reference sequence). The CDR3 covers 14 residues. DNA for the CDR3: TGTGCCAGTAGTCTGGACAGGGCGAACACTGAAGCTTTCTTT. Protein: CASSLDRANTEAFF.

A few counts support this clone. The J gene is TRBJ1-5, the V gene TRBV5-6, with TRBD1 identical over 7 bases. Trimming removed 0 bases from V and 2 bases from J; junction bases left unmatched: 2. The CDR3 contains 15 residues. CDR1 is SGHDT, CDR2 YYEEEE, per germline. CDR3 amino acids: CASSLGDRGNQPQHF. DNA of the CDR3: TGTGCCAGCAGCTTGGGGGACAGAGGCAATCAGCCCCAGCATTTT.

CDR3 nucleotide sequence: TGTGCCAGCACTGGGGCCCTTGCCGGTTCCACTGAAGCTTTCTTT. The encoded protein is CASTGALAGSTEAFF. The chain carries TRBV2 and TRBJ1-1, with D possibly matching TRBD1 (5 bases). The CDR3 consists of 15 residues. Trimming shortened V by 7 bases and J by 4 bases, and 19 bases separated the two germline ends. The germline V gene has CDR1 SNHLY and CDR2 FYNNEI.

This clone was recorded only once. The gene calls are TRBV6-1 and TRBJ2-7; 9 nucleotides align to TRBD2. Looked up from germline, CDR1 is MNHNS and CDR2 is SASEGT. The CDR3 totals 14 residues. The V and J ends lost 4 bases and 1 base, in that order; junction bases with no gene match: 2. CDR3 in DNA: TGTGCCAGCAGTGGGACTAGCGTGTCCTACGAGCAGTACTTC. This sequence encodes CASSGTSVSYEQYF.